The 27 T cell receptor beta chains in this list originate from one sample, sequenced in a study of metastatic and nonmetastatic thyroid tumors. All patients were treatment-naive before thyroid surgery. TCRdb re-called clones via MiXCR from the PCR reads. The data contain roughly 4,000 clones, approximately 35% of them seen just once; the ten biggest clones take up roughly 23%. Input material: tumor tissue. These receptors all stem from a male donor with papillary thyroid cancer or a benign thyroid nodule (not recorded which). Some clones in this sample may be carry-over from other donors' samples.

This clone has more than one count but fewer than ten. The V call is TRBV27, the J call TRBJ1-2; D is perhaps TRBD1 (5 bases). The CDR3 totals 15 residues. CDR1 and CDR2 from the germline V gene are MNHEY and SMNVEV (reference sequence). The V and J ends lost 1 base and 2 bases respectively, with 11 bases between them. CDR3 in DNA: TGTGCCAGCAGTTTATACCCCGACAGCAACTATGGCTACACCTTC. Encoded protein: CASSLYPDSNYGYTF.

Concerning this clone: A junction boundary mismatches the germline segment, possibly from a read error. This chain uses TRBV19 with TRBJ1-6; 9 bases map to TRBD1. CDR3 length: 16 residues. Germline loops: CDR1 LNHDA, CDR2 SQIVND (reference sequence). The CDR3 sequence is CASSIPRQGVDSPLNF. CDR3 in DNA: TGTGCCAGTAGTATACCCCGACAGGGGGTGGATTCACCCCTCAACTTT.

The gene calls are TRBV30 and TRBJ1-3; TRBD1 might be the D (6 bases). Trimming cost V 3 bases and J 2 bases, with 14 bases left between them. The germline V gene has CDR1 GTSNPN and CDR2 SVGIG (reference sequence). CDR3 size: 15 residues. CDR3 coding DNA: TGTGCCTGGAGGCCTAGGGGGATGGCTGGAAACACCATATATTTT. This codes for CAWRPRGMAGNTIYF.

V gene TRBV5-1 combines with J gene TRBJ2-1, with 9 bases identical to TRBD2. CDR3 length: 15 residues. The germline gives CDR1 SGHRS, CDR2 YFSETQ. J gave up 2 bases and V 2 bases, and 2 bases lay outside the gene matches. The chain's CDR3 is CASSLTSGPYNEQFF. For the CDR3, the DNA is TGCGCCAGCAGCTTAACTAGCGGGCCCTACAATGAGCAGTTCTTC.

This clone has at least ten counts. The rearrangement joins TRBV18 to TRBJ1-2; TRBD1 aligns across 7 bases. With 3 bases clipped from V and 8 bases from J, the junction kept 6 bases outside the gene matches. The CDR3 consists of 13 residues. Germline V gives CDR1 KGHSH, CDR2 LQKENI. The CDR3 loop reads CASSPTGWLGYTF. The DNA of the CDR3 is TGTGCCAGCTCACCGACAGGGTGGCTAGGCTACACCTTC.

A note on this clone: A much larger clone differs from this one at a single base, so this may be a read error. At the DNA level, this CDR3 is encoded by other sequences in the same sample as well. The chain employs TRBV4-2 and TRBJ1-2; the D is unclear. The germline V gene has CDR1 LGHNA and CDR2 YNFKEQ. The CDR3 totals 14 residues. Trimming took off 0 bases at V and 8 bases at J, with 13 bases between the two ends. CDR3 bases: TGTGCCAGCAGCCAAGATCCCCCCCCCAACGGCTACACCTTC. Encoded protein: CASSQDPPPNGYTF.

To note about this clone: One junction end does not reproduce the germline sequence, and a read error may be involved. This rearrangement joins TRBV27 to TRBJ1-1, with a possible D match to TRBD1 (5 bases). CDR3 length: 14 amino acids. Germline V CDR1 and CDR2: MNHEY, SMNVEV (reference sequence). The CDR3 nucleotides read TGTGCCAGCAGTCTATCCGGGGGTTCGCCCGCAGCTTTCTTT. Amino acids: CASSLSGGSPAAFF.

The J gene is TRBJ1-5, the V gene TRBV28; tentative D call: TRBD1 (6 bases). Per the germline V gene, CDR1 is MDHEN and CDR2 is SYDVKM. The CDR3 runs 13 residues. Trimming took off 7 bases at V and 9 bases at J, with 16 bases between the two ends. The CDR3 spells CASTPQWGLPQHF. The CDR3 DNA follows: TGTGCCAGCACCCCTCAGTGGGGGCTGCCCCAGCATTTT. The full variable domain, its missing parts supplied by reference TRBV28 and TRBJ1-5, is DVKVTQSSRYLVKRTGEKVFLECVQDMDHENMFWYRQDPGLGLRLIYFSYDVKMKEKGDIPEGYSVSREKKERFSLILESASTNQTSMYLCASTPQWGLPQHFGDGTRLSIL.

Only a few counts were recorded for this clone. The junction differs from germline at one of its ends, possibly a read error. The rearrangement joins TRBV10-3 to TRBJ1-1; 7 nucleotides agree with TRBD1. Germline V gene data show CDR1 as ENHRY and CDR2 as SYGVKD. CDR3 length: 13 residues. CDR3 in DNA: TGTGCCAGCAGTTGGACAGGTCGGACTGAAGCTTTCTTT. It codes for CASSWTGRTEAFF.

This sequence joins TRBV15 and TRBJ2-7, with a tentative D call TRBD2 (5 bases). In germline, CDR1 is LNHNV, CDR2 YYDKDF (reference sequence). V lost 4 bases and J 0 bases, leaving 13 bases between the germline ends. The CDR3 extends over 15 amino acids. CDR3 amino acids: CATSIYRGSSYEQYF. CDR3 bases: TGTGCCACCAGCATCTATCGGGGAAGCTCCTACGAGCAGTACTTC.

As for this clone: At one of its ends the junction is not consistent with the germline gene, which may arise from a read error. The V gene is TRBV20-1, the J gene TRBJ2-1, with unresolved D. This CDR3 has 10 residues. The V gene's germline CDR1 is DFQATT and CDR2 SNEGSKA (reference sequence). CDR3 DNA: TGCAGTGCTGGGAACCGAGCACGGGTCTTC. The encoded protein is CSAGNRARVF.

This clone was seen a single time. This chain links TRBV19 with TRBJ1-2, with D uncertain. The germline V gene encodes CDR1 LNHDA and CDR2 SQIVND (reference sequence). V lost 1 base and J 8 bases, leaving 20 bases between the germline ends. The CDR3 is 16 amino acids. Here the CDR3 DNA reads TGTGCCAGTAGTATAGCGGGCAGAGGAGACTTTGGGGGCTACACCTTC. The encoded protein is CASSIAGRGDFGGYTF.

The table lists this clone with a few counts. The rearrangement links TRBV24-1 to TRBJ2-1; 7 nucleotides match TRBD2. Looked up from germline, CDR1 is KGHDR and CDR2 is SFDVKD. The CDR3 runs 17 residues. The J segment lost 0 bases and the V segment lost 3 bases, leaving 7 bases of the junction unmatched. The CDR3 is CATSDIRGGSSYNEQFF. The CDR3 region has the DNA TGTGCCACCAGTGATATTAGGGGCGGGAGCTCCTACAATGAGCAGTTCTTC.

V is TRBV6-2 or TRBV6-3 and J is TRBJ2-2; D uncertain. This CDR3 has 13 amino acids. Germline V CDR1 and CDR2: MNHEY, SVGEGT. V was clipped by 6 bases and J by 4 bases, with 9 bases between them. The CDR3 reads CASRESGTGELFF. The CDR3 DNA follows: TGTGCCAGCAGGGAGTCGGGCACCGGGGAGCTGTTTTTT.

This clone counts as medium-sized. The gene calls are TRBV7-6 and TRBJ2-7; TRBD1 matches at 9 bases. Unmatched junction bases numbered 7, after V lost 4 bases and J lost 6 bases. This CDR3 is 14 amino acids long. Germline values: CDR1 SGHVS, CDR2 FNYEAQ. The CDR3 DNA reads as TGTGCCAGCAGCTGGGGGACAGGGTCTGGCGAGCAGTACTTC. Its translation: CASSWGTGSGEQYF. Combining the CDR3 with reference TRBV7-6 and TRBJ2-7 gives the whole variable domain GAGVSQSPRYKVTKRGQDVALRCDPISGHVSLYWYRQALGQGPEFLTYFNYEAQQDKSGLPNDRFSAERPEGSISTLTIQRTEQRDSAMYRCASSWGTGSGEQYFGPGTRLTVT.

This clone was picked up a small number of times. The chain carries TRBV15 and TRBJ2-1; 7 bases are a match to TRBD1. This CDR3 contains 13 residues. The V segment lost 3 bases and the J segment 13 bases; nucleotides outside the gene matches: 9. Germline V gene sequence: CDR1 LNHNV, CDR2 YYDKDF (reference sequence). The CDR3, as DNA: TGTGCCACCAGCAGGGACAGACAGGGCCCTCAGTTCTTC. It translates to CATSRDRQGPQFF.

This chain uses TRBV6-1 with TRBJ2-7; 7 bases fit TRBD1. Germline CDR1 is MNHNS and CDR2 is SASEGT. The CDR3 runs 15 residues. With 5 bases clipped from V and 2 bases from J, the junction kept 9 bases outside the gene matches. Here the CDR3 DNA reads TGTGCCAGCAGTCCCGGTGGGGACAGTACCTACGAGCAGTACTTC. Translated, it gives CASSPGGDSTYEQYF.

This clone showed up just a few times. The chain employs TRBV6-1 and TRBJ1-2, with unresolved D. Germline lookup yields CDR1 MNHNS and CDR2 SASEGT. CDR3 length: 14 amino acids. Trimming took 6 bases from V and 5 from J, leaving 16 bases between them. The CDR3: CASSDAGDGYGYTF. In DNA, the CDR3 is TGTGCCAGCAGCGACGCGGGCGATGGGTATGGCTACACCTTC.

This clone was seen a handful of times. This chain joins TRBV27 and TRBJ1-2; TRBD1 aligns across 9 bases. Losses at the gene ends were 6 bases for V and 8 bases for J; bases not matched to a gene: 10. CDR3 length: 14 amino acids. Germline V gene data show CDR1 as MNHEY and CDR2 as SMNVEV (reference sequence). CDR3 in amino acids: CASRSDTTGGGYTF. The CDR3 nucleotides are TGTGCCAGCAGATCCGACACCACAGGGGGCGGCTACACCTTC.

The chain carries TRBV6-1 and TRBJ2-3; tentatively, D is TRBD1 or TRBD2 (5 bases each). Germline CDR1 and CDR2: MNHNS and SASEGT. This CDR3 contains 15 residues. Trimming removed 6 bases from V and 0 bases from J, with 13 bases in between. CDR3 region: CASSRDGSSTDTQYF. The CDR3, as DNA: TGTGCCAGCAGCCGGGACGGCTCTAGCACAGATACGCAGTATTTT.

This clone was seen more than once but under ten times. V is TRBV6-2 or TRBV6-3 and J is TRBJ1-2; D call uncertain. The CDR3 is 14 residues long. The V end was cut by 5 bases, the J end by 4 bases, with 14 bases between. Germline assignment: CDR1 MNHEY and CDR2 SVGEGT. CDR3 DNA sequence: TGTGCCAGCAGTACGCGCAGTAACCTCTATGGCTACACCTTC. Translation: CASSTRSNLYGYTF.

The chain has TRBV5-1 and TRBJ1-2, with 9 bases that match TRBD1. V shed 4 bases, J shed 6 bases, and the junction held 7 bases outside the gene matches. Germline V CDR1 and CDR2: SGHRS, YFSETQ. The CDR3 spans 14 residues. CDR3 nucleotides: TGCGCCAGCAGCACAGGACAGGGGTTGAATGGCTACACCTTC. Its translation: CASSTGQGLNGYTF.

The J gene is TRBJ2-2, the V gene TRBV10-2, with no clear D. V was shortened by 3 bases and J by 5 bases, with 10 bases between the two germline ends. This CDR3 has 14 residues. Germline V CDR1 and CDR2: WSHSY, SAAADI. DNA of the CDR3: TGCGCCAGCAGTGAACGGGCGTGGACCGGGGAGCTGTTTTTT. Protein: CASSERAWTGELFF.

The chain's CDR3 is CAWSLEGGAEAFF. Written as DNA, the CDR3 is TGTGCCTGGAGTCTAGAGGGGGGCGCCGAAGCTTTCTTT. This chain uses TRBV30 with TRBJ1-1; the D gene is possibly TRBD1 (6 bases). CDR1 GTSNPN and CDR2 SVGIG come from the germline V gene (reference sequence). This CDR3 region has 13 residues. Trimming took off 2 bases at V and 8 bases at J, with 15 bases between the two ends.

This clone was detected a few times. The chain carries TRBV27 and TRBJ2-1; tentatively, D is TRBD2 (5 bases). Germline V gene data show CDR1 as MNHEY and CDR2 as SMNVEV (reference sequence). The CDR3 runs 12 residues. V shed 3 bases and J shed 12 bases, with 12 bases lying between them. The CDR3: CASSFYAGRQFF. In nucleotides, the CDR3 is TGTGCCAGCAGTTTTTACGCGGGTAGGCAGTTCTTC.

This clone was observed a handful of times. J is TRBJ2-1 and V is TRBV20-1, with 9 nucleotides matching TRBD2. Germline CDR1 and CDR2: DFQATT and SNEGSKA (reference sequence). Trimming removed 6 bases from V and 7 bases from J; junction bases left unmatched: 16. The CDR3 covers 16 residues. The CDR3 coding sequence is TGCAGTGCCAATTCGGGCGGTTGGCGGGAGGGGAATGAGCAGTTCTTC. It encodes CSANSGGWREGNEQFF.

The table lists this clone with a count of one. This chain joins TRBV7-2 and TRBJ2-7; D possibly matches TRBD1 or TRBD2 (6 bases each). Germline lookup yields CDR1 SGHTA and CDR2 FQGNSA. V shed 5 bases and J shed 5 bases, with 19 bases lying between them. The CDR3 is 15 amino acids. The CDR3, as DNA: TGTGCCAGCAGCGCCAGGAGGGGGGTAGTCCACGAGCAGTACTTC. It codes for CASSARRGVVHEQYF.